One T cell receptor (beta chain) is described in this entry. This CDR3 is built from 16 residues. Germline CDR1 reads MNHNS; CDR2 reads SASEGT. Trimming removed 4 bases from V and 3 bases from J; junction bases left unmatched: 9. MiXCR, applied by TCRdb to the reads, yields one record per CDR3 protein. The sample consists of fewer than 550,000 distinct CDR3 sequences, about a third of them appearing once. The sample comes from a study of T cell repertoires in cytomegalovirus infection. About the study: Shared public TCR beta signatures pointed to both CMV infection and a matching HLA type.

This sequence joins TRBV6-1 and TRBJ2-3; 8 bases match TRBD1. The sample was PBMCs. The source of this sequence is a human donor in good health (CMV status not recorded). Some clones in this sample may be carry-over from other donors' samples. CDR3 residues: CASSAWTGMSTDTQYF. In DNA form, the CDR3 reads TGTGCCAGCAGTGCTTGGACAGGGATGAGTACAGATACGCAGTATTTT.